This T cell receptor (beta chain) was recovered during a study of CD8 T cells in ankylosing spondylitis. In TCRdb, the 5' RACE reads were re-called with MiXCR into one record per CDR3 protein. The sample shows some 800,000 distinct CDR3 sequences, around 11% of them seen only once. The CDR3 extends over 15 amino acids. Losses at the gene ends were 3 bases for V and 8 bases for J; bases not matched to a gene: 10. Findings and caveats of the study: It appeared that ankylosing spondylitis blood was characterized by a TCR beta motif of roughly 8 highly homologous variants. In reactive arthritis synovial fluid and blood, some motif variants had been reported before.

This clonotype was found a few times. Its antigen is currently unknown. The gene calls are TRBV12-3 or TRBV12-4 and TRBJ2-5; TRBD2 matches 9 bases. The source of this sequence is a male donor with ankylosing spondylitis. The sequencing sample was made of blood, either unsorted or a sorted T cell fraction (not recorded which). CDR3 region: CASSFAAGGYFTQYF. The CDR3 region has the DNA TGTGCCAGCAGTTTTGCGGCGGGGGGGTACTTCACCCAGTACTTC.